This T cell receptor (beta chain) was documented in a study of control samples from healthy donors and cancer patients. Per the germline V gene, CDR1 is KGHSH and CDR2 is LQKENI. This CDR3 spans 15 amino acids. V lost 3 bases, J lost 1 base, and 10 bases lay in between. The data were produced by immunoSEQ multiplex PCR, yet TCRdb's version contains in-frame clones alone and is incomplete. This sample has about 140,000 clones; more than 80% occur once, and the top ten carry 5.5% to 9%. The V and J genes are TRBV18 and TRBJ1-5; D unresolved. The sequenced sample consisted of blood. This TCR derives from a man between 18 and 29 years old in good health. CDR3: CASSPNAESNQPQHF. DNA for the CDR3: TGTGCCAGCTCACCCAATGCCGAGAGCAATCAGCCCCAGCATTTT.